The rows below give T cell receptor beta chains drawn from one sample of a study of identical twins. One entry per CDR3 protein results from TCRdb running MiXCR on the 5' RACE reads. This sample carries approximately 220,000 distinct CDR3 sequences, around 6.8% of them seen once, and the ten largest clones take roughly 2%. The data were also submitted as part of a second study, on yellow fever vaccine responses in identical twins.

Input material: memory (CD45RO+) T cells sorted from blood. The receptors derive from a woman aged 18-29 years in good health. CDR3s include the opening cysteine and the closing phenylalanine or tryptophan. A D gene is named only where the DNA matches it firmly. Part of the rows lack a size; the others show once, few, many or a class for expanded clones.

few,TRBJ2-1,TRBV25-1,-,TGTGCCAGCACCGGGCAGGGAAGTGGCAATGAGCAGTTCTTC,CASTGQGSGNEQFF
many,TRBJ1-1,TRBV20-1,-,TGCAGTGCTAGTGGGGGGAACACTGAAGCTTTCTTT,CSASGGNTEAFF
many,TRBJ2-2,TRBV30,-,TGTGCCTGGAGGGAGGGTAGAAGGAACACCGGGGAGCTGTTTTTT,CAWREGRRNTGELFF
few,TRBJ1-6,TRBV6-1,TRBD1,TGTGCCAGCACCGTTGAACTAGGGACAGGAGGCTCACCCCTCCACTTT,CASTVELGTGGSPLHF
many,TRBJ1-4,TRBV4-2,-,TGTGCCAGCAGCCGTGAAAACAATGAAAAACTGTTTTTT,CASSRENNEKLFF
-,TRBJ2-2,TRBV20-1,-,TGCAGTGCCGTCATACGAAGGGAGCGGGCCACCGGGGAGCTGTTTTTT,CSAVIRRERATGELFF
few,TRBJ1-2,TRBV28,-,TGTGCCAGCAGCGCATTCCGGGACCTCAACTATGGCTACACCTTC,CASSAFRDLNYGYTF
many,TRBJ2-5,TRBV7-2,-,TGTGCCAGCAGCTTATTCGGGGAGACCCAGTACTTC,CASSLFGETQYF
-,TRBJ2-1,TRBV7-8,TRBD1,TGTGCCAGCAGAAAACAGGGGGCCACCTACAATGAGAAGTTCTTC,CASRKQGATYNEKFF
few,TRBJ2-7,TRBV5-4,TRBD2,TGTGCCACAAACAGAGGGACTAGCGGAAACTACGAGCAGTACTTC,CATNRGTSGNYEQYF
-,TRBJ2-1,TRBV11-3,TRBD2,TGTGCCAGCAGCGAAACCCGGGGGGGCCTTGATGAGCAGTTCTTC,CASSETRGGLDEQFF
few,TRBJ2-7,TRBV12-3/TRBV12-4,TRBD1,TGTGCCAGCAGTTTAGGGGACAGGGTCGCCTACGAGCAGTACTTC,CASSLGDRVAYEQYF
many,TRBJ2-7,TRBV7-2,TRBD2,TGTGCCAGCAGACCTAGCGGGGGGGCCTACGAGCAGTACTTC,CASRPSGGAYEQYF
-,TRBJ2-7,TRBV12-3/TRBV12-4,-,TGTGCCAGCTCACGTGCTTATGAGCAGTACTTC,CASSRAYEQYF
few,TRBJ2-6,TRBV20-1,-,TGCAGTGCTAGAGTAGGGAGCTCTGGGGCCAACGTCCTGACTTTC,CSARVGSSGANVLTF
many,TRBJ2-1,TRBV12-3/TRBV12-4,TRBD1,TGTGCCAGCAGGCCTGGGACAGGGGGCAAGAATGAGCAGTTCTTC,CASRPGTGGKNEQFF
few,TRBJ2-2,TRBV7-8,-,TGTGCCAGCAGCCCCAGGGGGGGGGACGGACACACCGGGGAGCTGTTTTTT,CASSPRGGDGHTGELFF
once,TRBJ2-7,TRBV28,-,TGTGCCAGCAGTTTAGCCGCGACATTGTCCTACGAGCAGTACTTC,CASSLAATLSYEQYF
-,TRBJ2-1,TRBV20-1,TRBD2,TGCAGTGCTATGGGACTAGCGGGAAGCTCCTACAATGAGCAGTTCTTC,CSAMGLAGSSYNEQFF
-,TRBJ2-5,TRBV20-1,TRBD1,TGCAGTGCCAGGGGACAGACAGAGACCCAGTACTTC,CSARGQTETQYF
few,TRBJ1-2,TRBV27,TRBD1,TGTGCCAGCAGTCCCACAGGGGGCCTGAATGGCTACACCTTC,CASSPTGGLNGYTF
-,TRBJ1-2,TRBV7-9,-,TGTGCCAGCAGCTTGGGGGCCCTTAACTATGGCTACACCTTC,CASSLGALNYGYTF
many,TRBJ2-7,TRBV29-1,-,TGCAGCGTGGCAACCGGTGGGCTCGGCGAGCAGTACTTC,CSVATGGLGEQYF
many,TRBJ2-1,TRBV5-1,-,TGCGCCAGCAGCTTGACCCCGAACTCCTACAATGAGCAGTTCTTC,CASSLTPNSYNEQFF
few,TRBJ1-5,TRBV7-2,-,TGTGCCAGCAGCTTAGACAGGAGCAATCAGCCCCAGCATTTT,CASSLDRSNQPQHF
many,TRBJ1-6,TRBV20-1,TRBD1,TGCAGTGCTAGCGGGACAGGGAATTCACCCCTCCACTTT,CSASGTGNSPLHF
-,TRBJ1-2,TRBV5-6,-,TGTGCCAGCAGCTTGAACACCTTGGGCTATGGCTACACCTTC,CASSLNTLGYGYTF
-,TRBJ2-5,TRBV27,-,TGTGCCAGCAGTTTTGCGGGGAGAGAGACCCAGTACTTC,CASSFAGRETQYF
many,TRBJ2-1,TRBV10-3,TRBD2,TGTGCCACTCAGAGGACGACACGAACTAGCGGGAGGGATCGCAATGAGCAGTTCTTC,CATQRTTRTSGRDRNEQFF
-,TRBJ2-3,TRBV9,-,TGTGCCAGCAGCGTAGGGGCTCCGGTTACCGATACGCAGTATTTT,CASSVGAPVTDTQYF
-,TRBJ2-1,TRBV6-5,-,TGTGCCAGCAGTTTGGGCAGGGGGCAGTTCTTC,CASSLGRGQFF
many,TRBJ1-2,TRBV20-1,TRBD1,TGCAGTGCTAGAGACGGGACAGGGTGGGGCTACACCTTC,CSARDGTGWGYTF
-,TRBJ2-7,TRBV6-1,-,TGTGCCAGCAGGTCGTCCACAGGGATCTACGAGCAGTACTTC,CASRSSTGIYEQYF
once,TRBJ2-3,TRBV6-6,-,TGTGCCAGCAGTTACTCACGGCGGGATACGCAGTATTTT,CASSYSRRDTQYF
-,TRBJ2-7,TRBV21-1,-,TGTGCCAGCAGCAAATCGCACCTACTCCCACCACGAGAGCAGTACTTC,CASSKSHLLPPREQYF
few,TRBJ2-1,TRBV12-3/TRBV12-4,TRBD2,TGTGCCAGCAGTTACCCGGCTAGCGGGAAGAGTAGCTCCTACAATGAGCAGTTCTTC,CASSYPASGKSSSYNEQFF
many,TRBJ2-1,TRBV7-6,-,TGTGCCAGCAGCTTAAGGGGCGGAGGGGGGTTAAATGAGCAGTTCTTC,CASSLRGGGGLNEQFF
many,TRBJ2-1,TRBV4-2,TRBD2,TGTGCCAGCAGCCAAGAAACTAGCGGAGCATACAATGAGCAGTTCTTC,CASSQETSGAYNEQFF
many,TRBJ2-5,TRBV2,TRBD2,TGTGCCAGCCGACTGGGGCTAGCGGACCAAGAGACCCAGTACTTC,CASRLGLADQETQYF
few,TRBJ2-3,TRBV20-1,TRBD2,TGCAGTGCTACAAATCCGACTAGCGCGGGAACAGATACGCAGTATTTT,CSATNPTSAGTDTQYF
many,TRBJ1-3,TRBV6-1,-,TGTGCCAGCAGCCCGAACAGTTCAGGAAACACCATATATTTT,CASSPNSSGNTIYF
few,TRBJ2-2,TRBV3-1,TRBD1,TGTGCCAGCAGCCAAGAAAGACAGGGGATCAACACCGGGGAGCTGTTTTTT,CASSQERQGINTGELFF
many,TRBJ2-6,TRBV15,-,TGTGCCACCAGCAGTACAGGAAACTCTGGGGCCAACGTCCTGACTTTC,CATSSTGNSGANVLTF
few,TRBJ2-3,TRBV10-2,TRBD2,TGCGCCAGCAGTTCCGGGACTAGCGGGAGGGCTAGCACAGATACGCAGTATTTT,CASSSGTSGRASTDTQYF